Following are 29 T cell receptor beta chains from one sample sequenced in a study of regulatory T cells in long-lasting Graves disease. Both iRepertoire HTBI primers and Arm-PCR of CDR3 regions were used to build the TCR beta libraries. Using its own MiXCR run on the multiplex PCR reads, TCRdb lists one record per CDR3 protein. The sample has 360,000 or so distinct CDR3 sequences; under 20% are singletons. The time point is: newly diagnosed GD, antithyroid drugs for less than 3 months. With RNA extracted from PBMCs as input, the TCR library was made. Separately, the same data were catalogued under a study of T cells in Graves' hyperthyroidism and ophthalmopathy.

The specimen was peripheral blood mononuclear cells (PBMCs), collected at new diagnosis, from a patient treated with antithyroid drugs. Every receptor here comes from a woman between 18 and 29 years old with Graves disease.

This clonotype came up many times. The V call is TRBV2, the J call TRBJ1-6, with D possibly matching TRBD1 (5 bases). The CDR3 spans 16 residues. Germline CDR1 reads SNHLY; CDR2 reads FYNNEI. The ends were cut back, 4 bases at V and 5 bases at J, with 15 bases in the middle. CDR3 DNA sequence: TGTGCCAGCAGTGCGGGGAGGACACCAAATAATTCACCCCTCCACTTT. Its protein product is CASSAGRTPNNSPLHF. The whole variable domain, remainder taken from reference TRBV2 and TRBJ1-6, is EPEVTQTPSHQVTQMGQEVILRCVPISNHLYFYWYRQILGQKVEFLVSFYNNEISEKSEIFDDQFSVERPDGSNFTLKIRSTKLEDSAMYFCASSAGRTPNNSPLHFGNGTRLTVT.

This clonotype occurred many times. CDR3 bases: TGTGCCAGCAGCTCCCAGCGGGGGTACAATGAGCAGTTCTTC. Translation gives CASSSQRGYNEQFF. This rearrangement joins TRBV7-6 to TRBJ2-1, with TRBD2 matching over 8 bases. The CDR3 runs 14 residues. Looked up from germline, CDR1 is SGHVS and CDR2 is FNYEAQ. V shed 4 bases, J shed 4 bases, and the junction held 3 bases outside the gene matches.

The chain has TRBV5-1 and TRBJ2-2; 8 nucleotides align to TRBD1. The J segment lost 7 bases and the V segment lost 3 bases, leaving 11 bases of the junction unmatched. This CDR3 comprises 16 residues. Germline V gives CDR1 SGHRS, CDR2 YFSETQ. Here the CDR3 DNA reads TGCGCCAGCAGCTCCAATCCGGGACAGGTGAACGGGGAGCTGTTTTTT. Translated, it gives CASSSNPGQVNGELFF.

Many counts were recorded for this clonotype. The chain uses TRBV11-2 and TRBJ2-3; a possible D gene is TRBD2 (6 bases). The CDR3 loop spans 17 amino acids. V gave up 1 base and J gave up 4 bases, with 18 bases separating them. The V gene's germline CDR1 is SGHAT and CDR2 FQNNGV. The CDR3 region has the DNA TGTGCCAGCAGCTTAGGGGGTTTGGGGGGAATGGCAGATACGCAGTATTTT. Translating gives CASSLGGLGGMADTQYF. Complete variable domain (other parts from reference TRBV11-2 and TRBJ2-3): EAGVAQSPRYKIIEKRQSVAFWCNPISGHATLYWYQQILGQGPKLLIQFQNNGVVDDSQLPKDRFSAERLKGVDSTLKIQPAKLEDSAVYLCASSLGGLGGMADTQYFGPGTRLTVL.

As to this clonotype: A clone one base away is much larger, so this may be a read error. V gene TRBV11-2 combines with J gene TRBJ1-1, with unresolved D. The CDR3 is 12 amino acids. The V gene's germline CDR1 is SGHAT and CDR2 FQNNGV. Trimming pared 5 bases from V and 6 bases from J, leaving 10 bases between. The CDR3 DNA sequence: TGTGCCAGCAGCCGTGTGACATCTGAAGCTTTCTTT. The encoded protein is CASSRVTSEAFF.

A few counts support this clonotype. The chain employs TRBV6-2 or TRBV6-3 and TRBJ2-3; no clear D. V shed 7 bases and J shed 4 bases, with 6 bases lying between them. The CDR3 length is 11 residues. CDR1 and CDR2 (germline): MNHEY, SVGEGT. CDR3 nucleotides: TGTGCCAGCACGAGGTCAGATACGCAGTATTTT. Translation gives CASTRSDTQYF.

This clonotype was detected ten times or more. The CDR3 here is CASSRTGGRGTQYF. In DNA, the CDR3 is TGTGCCAGCAGCCGTACCGGGGGTCGTGGGACCCAGTACTTC. This chain connects TRBV3-1 to TRBJ2-5; TRBD2 might be the D (6 bases). Trimming took 4 bases from V and 7 from J, leaving 16 bases between them. Germline V gene data show CDR1 as LGHDT and CDR2 as YNNKEL (reference sequence). This CDR3 has 14 residues.

The CDR3 spells CASSTSRLAGTYEQYF. The DNA of the CDR3 is TGTGCCAGCAGCACCTCCCGACTAGCGGGGACCTACGAGCAGTACTTC. This chain uses TRBV13 with TRBJ2-7; the match to TRBD2 covers 11 bases. The CDR3 length is 16 residues. Germline loops: CDR1 PRHDT, CDR2 FYEKMQ (reference sequence). With 5 bases clipped from V and 2 bases from J, the junction kept 8 bases outside the gene matches.

The sample holds many counts of this clonotype. The germline gene is not matched at one end of the junction; a read error may be the cause. The chain links TRBV4-1 to TRBJ1-2, with a tentative D call TRBD1 (5 bases). The CDR3 runs 15 residues. CDR1 and CDR2 from the germline V gene are MGHRA and YSYEKL. For the CDR3, the DNA is TGTGCCAGCAGCCAAGTGACAGTCCTGGGCTATGGCTACACCTTC. This codes for CASSQVTVLGYGYTF.

There are many counts of this clonotype. The chain has TRBV5-5 and TRBJ1-3, with 10 bases aligning to TRBD1. The trim removed 3 bases at V and 2 bases at J, leaving 8 bases unmatched. Germline loops: CDR1 SGHKS, CDR2 YYEKEE (reference sequence). The CDR3 contains 17 residues. CDR3 DNA sequence: TGTGCCAGCAGCTCTGGACAGGGGGTCGTCGCTGGAAACACCATATATTTT. Translated, it gives CASSSGQGVVAGNTIYF.

The chain links TRBV7-2 to TRBJ1-4, with no clear D. Germline values: CDR1 SGHTA, CDR2 FQGNSA. CDR3 size: 14 residues. V was shortened by 1 base and J by 7 bases, with 10 bases between the two germline ends. The CDR3 DNA sequence: TGTGCCAGCAGCTTAGGGCCCGGAGGTGAAAAACTGTTTTTT. Protein: CASSLGPGGEKLFF. Complete variable domain (other parts from reference TRBV7-2 and TRBJ1-4): GAGVSQSPSNKVTEKGKDVELRCDPISGHTALYWYRQSLGQGLEFLIYFQGNSAPDKSGLPSDRFSAERTGGSVSTLTIQRTQQEDSAVYLCASSLGPGGEKLFFGSGTQLSVL.

This clonotype was counted at least ten times. The chain is built from TRBV28 and TRBJ2-5; unclear D gene. Trimming removed 5 bases at V and 3 bases at J, with 7 bases between. CDR1 MDHEN and CDR2 SYDVKM come from the germline V gene. The CDR3 is made up of 12 amino acids. This CDR3 reads CASSRQKETQYF. DNA of the CDR3: TGTGCCAGCAGTAGACAAAAAGAGACCCAGTACTTC.

The chain employs TRBV13 and TRBJ1-1; D remains ambiguous. The germline CDR1 and CDR2 sequences are PRHDT and FYEKMQ (reference sequence). This CDR3 region has 16 residues. V lost 1 base, J lost 1 base, and 13 bases lay in between. CDR3 sequence reads: CASSLATGYRNTEAFF. The CDR3 DNA is TGTGCCAGCAGCTTAGCGACCGGCTACAGGAACACTGAAGCTTTCTTT.

There are many counts of this clonotype. The chain joins TRBV30 to TRBJ1-2; 11 bases map to TRBD1. The germline gives CDR1 GTSNPN, CDR2 SVGIG (reference sequence). This CDR3 is built from 14 residues. The junction had 4 bases not matched to a gene; V was cut back by 3 bases and J by 4 bases. The CDR3 sequence is CAWRGQGVVYGYTF. CDR3 sequence (DNA): TGTGCCTGGAGGGGACAGGGGGTTGTCTATGGCTACACCTTC.

A remark on this clonotype: A much larger clone lies one base from this, so it may be a read error. This chain links TRBV20-1 with TRBJ2-4; TRBD2 might be the D (6 bases). In germline, CDR1 is DFQATT, CDR2 SNEGSKA (reference sequence). The CDR3 runs to 15 residues. Trimming shortened V by 0 bases and J by 0 bases, and 9 bases separated the two germline ends. The CDR3 here is CSARDGGVAKNIQYF. The CDR3 DNA follows: TGCAGTGCTAGAGACGGGGGAGTAGCCAAAAACATTCAGTACTTC.

This clonotype was seen a few times. The CDR3 is CASSRTGEIIGELFF. The CDR3 DNA is TGTGCCAGCAGCCGGACAGGGGAGATAATCGGGGAGCTGTTTTTT. The genes are TRBV7-9 and TRBJ2-2; 9 bases fit TRBD1. Germline V gene lookup returns CDR1 SEHNR and CDR2 FQNEAQ (reference sequence). The ends lost 5 bases at V and 7 bases at J; junction bases unmatched: 8. The length of the CDR3 is 15 residues.

J is TRBJ2-5 and V is TRBV4-1; D remains unclear. V lost 1 base, J lost 2 bases, and 8 bases lay in between. Germline lookup yields CDR1 MGHRA and CDR2 YSYEKL. The CDR3 has 14 amino acids. The CDR3: CASSQVSRQETQYF. CDR3 DNA sequence: TGCGCCAGCAGCCAAGTCAGCAGGCAAGAGACCCAGTACTTC.

In this sample, this clonotype turned up many times. This chain connects TRBV4-2 to TRBJ2-7; D perhaps matches TRBD1 (5 bases). Germline CDR1 LGHNA, CDR2 YNFKEQ. Trimming left V 1 base short and J 6 bases short, with 16 bases between. The CDR3 runs 15 residues. CDR3 DNA sequence: TGTGCCAGCAGCCAAGCGGAAGGGGCGCAGGGCGAGCAGTACTTC. Amino acids: CASSQAEGAQGEQYF.

The chain has TRBV5-1 and TRBJ2-5; 8 nucleotides agree with TRBD1. Germline V CDR1 and CDR2: SGHRS, YFSETQ. The trim removed 2 bases at V and 1 base at J, leaving 4 bases unmatched. This CDR3 comprises 15 residues. CDR3 sequence: CASSLYTGGQETQYF. In DNA, the CDR3 is TGCGCCAGCAGCTTATACACAGGGGGCCAAGAGACCCAGTACTTC.

This clonotype turned up a few times. A much bigger clone sits one base away, suggesting this may be a read error. The rearrangement uses TRBV2 and TRBJ1-2; TRBD1 matches at 10 bases. The CDR3 loop spans 14 amino acids. The junction had 5 bases not matched to a gene; V was cut back by 8 bases and J by 2 bases. Per germline, CDR1 SNHLY and CDR2 FYNNEI. For the CDR3, the DNA is TGTGCCAGCTGGGGGACAGGGGAAAACTATGGCTACACCTTC. Encoded protein: CASWGTGENYGYTF.

Concerning this clonotype itself: A read error may explain this, as a much larger clone is one base away. The chain employs TRBV3-1 and TRBJ2-1, with TRBD1 matching over 7 bases. Near its end, the DNA agrees better with TRBJ2-5, so the J call may be wrong. This CDR3 is 13 amino acids long. Germline lookup yields CDR1 LGHDT and CDR2 YNNKEL (reference sequence). CDR3 sequence: CAGSWTGQETQYF. The CDR3 DNA follows: TGTGCCGGCAGCTGGACAGGTCAAGAGACCCAGTACTTC.

Ten or more counts support this clonotype. This chain links TRBV11-2 with TRBJ1-3, with D uncertain. Germline V gives CDR1 SGHAT, CDR2 FQNNGV. The CDR3 is made up of 13 amino acids. Trimming cost V 4 bases and J 4 bases, with 8 bases left between them. The CDR3 reads CASSWSPGNTIYF. In DNA form, the CDR3 reads TGTGCCAGCAGCTGGTCACCCGGAAACACCATATATTTT.

The chain uses TRBV6-2 or TRBV6-3 and TRBJ1-2; TRBD1 matches at 8 bases. CDR3 length: 16 residues. Germline V gene sequence: CDR1 MNHEY, CDR2 SVGEGT. The V segment lost 5 bases and the J segment 1 base; nucleotides outside the gene matches: 9. CDR3 protein: CASSPRGTGYNYGYTF. The DNA for the CDR3 is TGTGCCAGCAGTCCTCGCGGGACAGGTTATAACTATGGCTACACCTTC.

This clonotype has just a few counts. This sequence joins TRBV7-8 and TRBJ1-2; 12 positions agree with TRBD1. The J segment lost 8 bases and the V segment lost 5 bases, leaving 6 bases of the junction unmatched. The CDR3 runs 14 residues. Per germline, CDR1 SGHVS and CDR2 FQNEAQ. Here the CDR3 DNA reads TGTGCCAGCAGCCAAAGGGACAGGGGGCTAGGCTACACCTTC. This encodes CASSQRDRGLGYTF.

Ten or more counts support this clonotype. The V call is TRBV6-5, the J call TRBJ2-3; D might be TRBD2 (6 bases). Deletions cut 2 bases from V and 4 bases from J, with 16 bases between. This CDR3 has 16 amino acids. Germline lookup yields CDR1 MNHEY and CDR2 SVGAGI. The CDR3 DNA reads as TGTGCCAGCAGTTACATGTTGGCGGGGAGGTCAGATACGCAGTATTTT. This encodes CASSYMLAGRSDTQYF.

This clonotype was observed a few times. The J gene is TRBJ2-5, the V gene TRBV20-1; no reliable D call. Per germline, CDR1 DFQATT and CDR2 SNEGSKA (reference sequence). The length of the CDR3 is 13 residues. Trimming shortened V by 6 bases and J by 7 bases, and 18 bases separated the two germline ends. The CDR3 here is CSAKRNLEGTQYF. The CDR3 region has the DNA TGCAGTGCGAAGCGAAACCTAGAAGGGACCCAGTACTTC.

This clonotype was observed at least ten times. V usage is TRBV28 and J usage is TRBJ1-2, with D unresolved. The V and J ends lost 6 bases and 0 bases respectively, with 11 bases between them. Germline V gene sequence: CDR1 MDHEN, CDR2 SYDVKM. The CDR3 is 14 amino acids. CDR3 loop: CASSFGTANYGYTF. The DNA for the CDR3 is TGTGCCAGCAGCTTCGGCACCGCTAACTATGGCTACACCTTC.

This clonotype appeared many times. The V and J genes are TRBV6-5 and TRBJ2-7; D is possibly TRBD1 (6 bases). Germline V gene sequence: CDR1 MNHEY, CDR2 SVGAGI. The CDR3 spans 14 residues. Trimming took 2 bases from V and 3 from J, leaving 11 bases between them. In DNA form, the CDR3 reads TGTGCCAGCAGTTACCTGGGGGCAAACTACGAGCAGTACTTC. Amino acids: CASSYLGANYEQYF.

The V and J genes are TRBV6-5 and TRBJ1-3, with a weak D call TRBD1 (6 bases). This CDR3 spans 15 amino acids. Trimming pared 4 bases from V and 4 bases from J, leaving 14 bases between. The germline CDR1 and CDR2 sequences are MNHEY and SVGAGI. The CDR3 is CASSSPGGPGNTIYF. CDR3 DNA: TGTGCCAGCAGTTCCCCCGGGGGCCCGGGAAACACCATATATTTT.